Sequencing of this T cell receptor (beta chain) was carried out in a study of shared clonotypes between healthy human individuals. Study-level points and caveats: When naive CD4 clonotypes were compared across four donors, 4% to 6.5% were shared.

The data were produced by immunoSEQ multiplex PCR, yet TCRdb's version contains in-frame clones alone and is incomplete. The sample yields a few million clones, approximately 94% seen once. The CDR3 has 15 amino acids. The germline CDR1 and CDR2 sequences are SGHTS and YDEGEE. V lost 0 bases to trimming and J lost 3 bases, with 12 bases between them. The split of CD4+ cells yielded CD45RA+ naive and CD45RA-negative memory subsets. In the case of this clone: Its target is not known.

The specimen was naive CD4+ T cells sorted from blood. The sample's subset: CD45RA+ positively selected. The chain couples TRBV5-8 to TRBJ2-5, with unresolved D. The sequence derives from a man younger than 35 in good health. The DNA for the CDR3 is TGTGCCAGCAGCTTGGGTGCGCAACAGAAAGAGACCCAGTACTTC. Its translation is CASSLGAQQKETQYF.